This T cell receptor beta chain derives from a study of T cell repertoires in cytomegalovirus infection. General study points: In two of eight donors, the top clonotype was HLA-C-restricted CMV-specific.

The CDR3 has 15 amino acids. V shed 6 bases, J shed 12 bases, and the junction held 12 bases outside the gene matches. Germline V gives CDR1 MNHNS, CDR2 SASEGT. This clonotype was counted a few times. Its antigen is currently unknown. Each CDR3 protein gets one entry after TCRdb re-called the reads with MiXCR. The sample has 700,000 to 850,000 distinct CDR3 sequences; approximately 29% are singletons. The chain couples TRBV6-1 to TRBJ2-1, with 12 bases aligning to TRBD1. The sequences come from cultured CD8+ T cells from PBMCs, collected from culture after CMV antigen stimulation. The TCR originated in a human donor in good health (CMV status not recorded). Some clones in this sample may be carry-over from other donors' samples. The CDR3 DNA follows: TGTGCCAGCAGGGAACCGGGACAGGGGGCGGAGGGGCAGTTCTTC. Its translation: CASREPGQGAEGQFF.